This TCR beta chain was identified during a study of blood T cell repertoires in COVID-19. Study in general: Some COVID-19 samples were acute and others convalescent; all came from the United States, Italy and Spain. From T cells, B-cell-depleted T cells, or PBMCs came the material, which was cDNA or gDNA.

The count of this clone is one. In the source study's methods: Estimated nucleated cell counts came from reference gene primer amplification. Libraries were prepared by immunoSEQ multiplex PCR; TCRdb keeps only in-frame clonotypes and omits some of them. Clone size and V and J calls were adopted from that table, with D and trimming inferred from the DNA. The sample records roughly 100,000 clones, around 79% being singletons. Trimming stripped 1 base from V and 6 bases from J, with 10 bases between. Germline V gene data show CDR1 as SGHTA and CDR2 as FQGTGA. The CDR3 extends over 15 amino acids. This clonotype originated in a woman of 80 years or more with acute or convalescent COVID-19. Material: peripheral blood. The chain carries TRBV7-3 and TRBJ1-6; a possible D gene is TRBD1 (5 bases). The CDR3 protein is CASSLRRGPNSPLHF. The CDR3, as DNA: TGTGCCAGCAGCTTAAGAAGGGGTCCTAATTCACCCCTCCACTTT.